This TCR beta chain was captured by sequencing in a study of T cells in Graves' hyperthyroidism and ophthalmopathy. About the research overall: It was at initial diagnosis, before any treatment, that peripheral blood was collected.

Uncontrolled infections, other autoimmune diseases, pregnancy or lactation led to exclusion of patients. RNA transcripts yielded amplified TCR beta CDR3 regions. TCR CDR3 underwent first-round RT-PCR with the HTBI primer set. TCRdb independently ran MiXCR on the multiplex PCR reads; one entry per CDR3 protein. The sample consists of hundreds of thousands of distinct CDR3 sequences, about 14% of them appearing once. General study points: Appearing also in blood were most of the thyroid clonotypes expanded above 0.001.

Regarding this clonotype: Its matching antigen is unknown.

J lost 5 bases, V lost 3 bases, and 3 bases had no gene match. The CDR3 runs 14 residues. The V gene's germline CDR1 is GTSNPN and CDR2 SVGIG (reference sequence). The clonotype comes from a woman under 30 with Graves' hyperthyroidism. The rearrangement links TRBV30 to TRBJ2-5, with 13 bases lining up with TRBD2. Sequenced sample: blood. The chain's CDR3 is CAWSQGLAGETQYF. Here the CDR3 DNA reads TGTGCCTGGAGCCAGGGACTAGCGGGGGAGACCCAGTACTTC.